What follows are 25 T cell receptor beta chains derived from one specimen sequenced in a study of cytomegalovirus exposure and HLA in healthy donors. The PCR employed 60 Vbeta primers together with 13 Jbeta primers. The protocol was immunoSEQ multiplex PCR, while the TCRdb copy is restricted to in-frame clones and leaves out a portion. The table lists over 120,000 clones. Sample: PBMCs. These receptor sequences come from a male donor in good health and CMV-seronegative.

This chain joins TRBV29-1 and TRBJ2-1, with TRBD1 identical over 8 bases. With 4 bases clipped from V and 8 bases from J, the junction kept 4 bases outside the gene matches. CDR3 length: 12 residues. Germline V gene lookup returns CDR1 SQVTM and CDR2 ANQGSEA. The CDR3 DNA follows: TGCAGCGTTGTTGGACAGGGATATGAGCAGTTCTTC. This codes for CSVVGQGYEQFF.

The gene calls are TRBV29-1 and TRBJ1-1; TRBD1 agrees at 7 bases. Germline trimming cut 7 bases from V and 1 base from J; bases unmatched to any gene: 3. The CDR3 has 12 residues. Germline assignment: CDR1 SQVTM and CDR2 ANQGSEA. The CDR3 region is CSAWTGNTEAFF. For the CDR3, the DNA is TGCAGCGCCTGGACAGGGAACACTGAAGCTTTCTTT.

J is TRBJ2-1 and V is TRBV6-5; perhaps TRBD2 as D (5 bases). V lost 0 bases, J lost 6 bases, and 12 bases lay in between. There are 15 residues in the CDR3. Per germline, CDR1 MNHEY and CDR2 SVGAGI. The chain's CDR3 is CASSYSEGYGNEQFF. The CDR3 region has the DNA TGTGCCAGCAGTTACTCAGAGGGTTACGGCAATGAGCAGTTCTTC.

This chain links TRBV9 with TRBJ2-3, with a weak D call TRBD2 (5 bases). V was clipped by 4 bases and J by 0 bases, with 6 bases between them. The germline V gene encodes CDR1 SGDLS and CDR2 YYNGEE. This CDR3 has 13 residues. CDR3 amino acids: CASSSGSTDTQYF. The CDR3 DNA reads TGTGCCAGCAGCTCGGGGAGCACAGATACGCAGTATTTT.

CDR3: CASSISDRVYNEQFF. CDR3 coding DNA: TGTGCCAGTAGTATTTCGGACAGGGTCTACAATGAGCAGTTCTTC. The V gene is TRBV19, the J gene TRBJ2-1, with TRBD1 matching over 8 bases. The CDR3 covers 15 residues. Germline V gives CDR1 LNHDA, CDR2 SQIVND (reference sequence). The ends lost 3 bases at V and 3 bases at J; junction bases unmatched: 4. Drawing the rest from reference TRBV19 and TRBJ2-1, the complete variable domain is DGGITQSPKYLFRKEGQNVTLSCEQNLNHDAMYWYRQDPGQGLRLIYYSQIVNDFQKGDIAEGYSVSREKKESFPLTVTSAQKNPTAFYLCASSISDRVYNEQFFGPGTRLTVL.

V is TRBV7-8 and J is TRBJ2-7; 7 bases align to TRBD1. The CDR3 covers 12 residues. Germline V gives CDR1 SGHVS, CDR2 FQNEAQ. V lost 7 bases, J lost 3 bases, and 3 bases stayed unmatched. The CDR3 sequence: CASTPGGYEQYF. CDR3 nucleotide sequence: TGTGCCAGCACCCCAGGGGGCTACGAGCAGTACTTC.

The CDR3 loop is CASSAGEVATEAFF. The CDR3, as DNA: TGTGCCAGCAGCGCCGGGGAGGTGGCCACTGAAGCTTTCTTT. V is TRBV5-4 and J is TRBJ1-1; D is unclear. CDR1 is SGHNT and CDR2 is YYREEE in the germline V gene (reference sequence). Deletions cut 4 bases from V and 4 bases from J, with 14 bases between. This CDR3 region has 14 residues. The whole variable domain, remainder taken from reference TRBV5-4 and TRBJ1-1, is ETGVTQSPTHLIKTRGQQVTLRCSSQSGHNTVSWYQQALGQGPQFIFQYYREEENGRGNFPPRFSGLQFPNYSSELNVNALELDDSALYLCASSAGEVATEAFFGQGTRLTVV.

About this clone: It is unclear where the CDR3 begins or ends on the DNA, so no DNA is shown, and the CDR3 is as TCRdb lists it. This chain joins TRBV29-1 and TRBJ1-2; TRBD1 reflects the table's D call only, with no check against the DNA. With termini counted, the CDR3 has 13 amino acids. Germline assignment: CDR1 SQVTM and CDR2 ANQGSEA. The CDR3 sequence is CSADEGAHYGCTF.

The rearrangement uses TRBV27 and TRBJ2-7; 7 nucleotides align to TRBD2. CDR3 size: 13 residues. After removal of 5 bases from V and 3 bases from J, the junction contained 4 bases not matched to a gene. CDR1 and CDR2 from the germline V gene are MNHEY and SMNVEV (reference sequence). The CDR3 nucleotides are TGTGCCAGCAGTCAGGGAGGGTTCTACGAGCAGTACTTC. It translates to CASSQGGFYEQYF.

The genes are TRBV5-4 and TRBJ1-2; D is uncertain. V shed 0 bases and J shed 5 bases, with 14 bases lying between them. This CDR3 is 15 amino acids long. Germline CDR1 is SGHNT and CDR2 is YYREEE (reference sequence). The CDR3 spells CASSLARERPYGYTF. The CDR3 DNA reads TGTGCCAGCAGCTTGGCCCGGGAGAGACCATATGGCTACACCTTC.

This chain links TRBV30 with TRBJ2-3, with D tentatively TRBD1 (6 bases). CDR1 and CDR2 (germline): GTSNPN, SVGIG (reference sequence). With 4 bases removed from V and 1 base from J, the gap between germline ends came to 9 bases. CDR3 length: 13 residues. The CDR3 DNA reads as TGTGCCTGGACAGGGGCCGGCACAGATACGCAGTATTTT. Protein product: CAWTGAGTDTQYF.

The rearrangement joins TRBV9 to TRBJ2-3; 8 nucleotides agree with TRBD2. The CDR3 has 14 amino acids. Per germline, CDR1 SGDLS and CDR2 YYNGEE. With V trimmed by 1 base and J by 4 bases, 2 bases remained unmatched. The CDR3 region is CASSVRTSSDTQYF. DNA of the CDR3: TGTGCCAGCAGCGTAAGGACTAGCTCAGATACGCAGTATTTT. Supplemented by reference TRBV9 and TRBJ2-3, the full variable domain reads DSGVTQTPKHLITATGQRVTLRCSPRSGDLSVYWYQQSLDQGLQFLIQYYNGEERAKGNILERFSAQQFPDLHSELNLSSLELGDSALYFCASSVRTSSDTQYFGPGTRLTVL.

V usage is TRBV6-5 and J usage is TRBJ2-5, with D hard to call. The DNA end favors TRBJ2-7, so the J call may be wrong. The CDR3 length is 14 residues. Germline CDR1 MNHEY, CDR2 SVGAGI. The CDR3, as DNA: TGTGCCAGCAGTTACAGTTCGCGCTCCTACGAGCAGTACTTC. It codes for CASSYSSRSYEQYF.

The chain recombines TRBV19 with TRBJ1-2; D might be TRBD1 (6 bases). Trimming pared 8 bases from V and 4 bases from J, leaving 11 bases between. Per the germline V gene, CDR1 is LNHDA and CDR2 is SQIVND (reference sequence). The CDR3 extends over 12 amino acids. Here the CDR3 reads CASYDRRYGYTF. Written as DNA, the CDR3 is TGTGCCAGTTATGACAGGCGCTATGGCTACACCTTC.

The rearrangement links TRBV14 to TRBJ2-7; TRBD2 agrees at 8 bases. Germline CDR1 SGHDN, CDR2 FVKESK. This CDR3 is built from 15 residues. With 1 base clipped from V and 4 bases from J, the junction kept 6 bases outside the gene matches. CDR3 region: CASSQGASGSYEQYF. The CDR3 nucleotides are TGTGCCAGCAGCCAAGGGGCGAGCGGGAGTTACGAGCAGTACTTC.

The chain links TRBV18 to TRBJ1-3, with a weak D call TRBD1 (5 bases). Looked up from germline, CDR1 is KGHSH and CDR2 is LQKENI. This CDR3 contains 16 residues. Between the trimmed V and J ends, which lost 3 bases and 0 bases, there was a span of 12 bases. In DNA form, the CDR3 reads TGTGCCAGCTCACCCCTACAGGATTTCTCTGGAAACACCATATATTTT. It is translated as CASSPLQDFSGNTIYF.

The chain is built from TRBV7-9 and TRBJ1-2; 9 bases align to TRBD1. CDR1 and CDR2 (germline): SEHNR, FQNEAQ (reference sequence). This CDR3 is 13 amino acids long. V trimming: 5 bases; J trimming: 7 bases; junction bases outside the gene matches: 5. In DNA, the CDR3 is TGTGCCAGCAGCATTACAGGGGGCGCTGGCTACACCTTC. Translated: CASSITGGAGYTF.

The gene calls are TRBV4-3 and TRBJ2-3, with TRBD2 as a possible D gene (6 bases). The CDR3 is 15 amino acids. Germline CDR1 and CDR2: LGHNA and YSLEER. V was cut by 1 base and J by 1 base, with 9 bases left in between. CDR3 coding DNA: TGCGCCAGCAGCCAAGGGGAGCGGGGCACAGATACGCAGTATTTT. Translated, it gives CASSQGERGTDTQYF.

V is TRBV6-1 and J is TRBJ1-6, with a weak D call TRBD1 (5 bases). This CDR3 contains 15 residues. Germline V gives CDR1 MNHNS, CDR2 SASEGT. V gave up 3 bases and J gave up 14 bases, with 20 bases separating them. This chain's CDR3 is CASSDWAGTLRTLHF. CDR3 nucleotides: TGTGCCAGCAGTGATTGGGCCGGGACTCTAAGGACCCTCCACTTT.

The chain recombines TRBV27 with TRBJ2-1; 7 bases are a match to TRBD2. The germline gives CDR1 MNHEY, CDR2 SMNVEV (reference sequence). Losses at the gene ends were 6 bases for V and 10 bases for J; bases not matched to a gene: 30. CDR3 length equals 20 residues. CDR3 amino acids: CASSEIGPRHAGLPLGEQFF. The CDR3 bases are TGTGCCAGCAGCGAGATTGGACCGAGGCATGCGGGACTACCTCTAGGGGAGCAGTTCTTC.

The V call is TRBV29-1, the J call TRBJ1-2, with 12 bases identical to TRBD1. CDR3 length: 13 residues. Germline-derived CDR1 and CDR2 are SQVTM and ANQGSEA. Trimming cost V 7 bases and J 4 bases; bases outside gene matches: 4. The CDR3 sequence: CSGGGQGAYGYTF. The CDR3 DNA follows: TGCAGCGGGGGGGGACAGGGGGCCTATGGCTACACCTTC.

The chain links TRBV7-9 to TRBJ1-1, with D uncertain. Germline V gene lookup returns CDR1 SEHNR and CDR2 FQNEAQ (reference sequence). The CDR3 covers 13 residues. The V end was cut by 2 bases, the J end by 3 bases, with 7 bases between. CDR3 nucleotides: TGTGCCAGCAGCTTACTGTCGGACACTGAAGCTTTCTTT. Its protein product is CASSLLSDTEAFF. Together with reference TRBV7-9 and TRBJ1-1, the CDR3 gives the full variable domain: DTGVSQNPRHKITKRGQNVTFRCDPISEHNRLYWYRQTLGQGPEFLTYFQNEAQLEKSRLLSDRFSAERPKGSFSTLEIQRTEQGDSAMYLCASSLLSDTEAFFGQGTRLTVV.

The chain combines TRBV2 with TRBJ2-7; a weak D match, TRBD2 (6 bases). There are 14 residues in the CDR3. Germline V gives CDR1 SNHLY, CDR2 FYNNEI. V was clipped by 0 bases and J by 5 bases, with 11 bases between them. This chain's CDR3 is CASSEAHRGNEQYF. The DNA for the CDR3 is TGTGCCAGCAGTGAAGCACACCGCGGGAACGAGCAGTACTTC.

This chain connects TRBV30 to TRBJ2-1; possible D gene TRBD1, 6 bases. Germline CDR1 GTSNPN, CDR2 SVGIG (reference sequence). Trimming removed 5 bases at V and 0 bases at J, with 14 bases between. This CDR3 contains 15 residues. This chain's CDR3 is CAWGLGTSSYNEQFF. CDR3 DNA sequence: TGTGCCTGGGGGTTGGGGACAAGCTCCTACAATGAGCAGTTCTTC.

The chain has TRBV6-5 and TRBJ1-2; 9 bases agree with TRBD1. V shed 0 bases and J 10 bases; nucleotides not matched to a gene: 3. CDR3 length: 13 amino acids. Germline CDR1 reads MNHEY; CDR2 reads SVGAGI. The CDR3 here is CASSYSGTGLYTF. DNA of the CDR3: TGTGCCAGCAGTTACTCCGGGACAGGGCTCTACACCTTC.